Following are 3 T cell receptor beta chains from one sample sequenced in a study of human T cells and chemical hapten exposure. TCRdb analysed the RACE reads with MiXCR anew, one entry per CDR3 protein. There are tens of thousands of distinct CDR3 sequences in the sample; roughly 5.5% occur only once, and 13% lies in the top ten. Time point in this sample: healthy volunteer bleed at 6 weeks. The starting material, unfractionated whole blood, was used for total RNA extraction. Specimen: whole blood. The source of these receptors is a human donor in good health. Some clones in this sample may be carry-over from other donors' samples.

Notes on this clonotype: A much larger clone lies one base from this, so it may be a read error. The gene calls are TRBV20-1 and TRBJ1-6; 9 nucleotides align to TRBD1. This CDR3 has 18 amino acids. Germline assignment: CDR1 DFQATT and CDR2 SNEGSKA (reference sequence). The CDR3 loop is CSARQFLGDRDLNSPLLF. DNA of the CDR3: TGCAGTGCTAGACAGTTTTTAGGGGACAGGGACCTGAATTCACCCCTCCTCTTT.

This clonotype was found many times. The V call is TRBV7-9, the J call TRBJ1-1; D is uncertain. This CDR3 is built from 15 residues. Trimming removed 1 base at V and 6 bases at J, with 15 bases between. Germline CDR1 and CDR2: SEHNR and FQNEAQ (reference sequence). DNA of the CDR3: TGTGCCAGCAGCTTAGGGGCAGACGGAGGAGCTGAAGCTTTCTTT. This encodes CASSLGADGGAEAFF.

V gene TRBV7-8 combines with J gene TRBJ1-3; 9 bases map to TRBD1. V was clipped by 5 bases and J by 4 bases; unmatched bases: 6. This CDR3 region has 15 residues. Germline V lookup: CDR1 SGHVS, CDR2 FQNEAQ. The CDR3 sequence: CASSPNRGRGNTIYF. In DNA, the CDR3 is TGTGCCAGCAGCCCAAACAGGGGGCGAGGAAACACCATATATTTT.